This note documents a single T cell receptor (beta chain) sequence. Its antigen is not known. There are 11 residues in the CDR3. Germline V gene lookup returns CDR1 DFQATT and CDR2 SNEGSKA (reference sequence). The data originate from a study of cytomegalovirus exposure and HLA in healthy donors. The wider study: Researchers previously reported finding 117 million unique TCR beta sequences from approximately 190 million T cells. Study observations and caveats: Cytomegalovirus-associated TCR beta chains were listed, numbering 150 to 200. Among the CMV-associated chains, a few were confirmed in vitro as specific for CMV antigens. The study had only CMV serostatus as immune exposure information.

A multiplex PCR was run with 60 Vbeta primers and 13 Jbeta primers. The table came from immunoSEQ multiplex PCR; TCRdb's copy has only in-frame clones and leaves some out. The sample is made up of 95,000 to 150,000 clones, and the top ten hold roughly 3.5% of it. Sequences were obtained from PBMCs. This chain uses TRBV20-1 with TRBJ2-3, with 8 bases identical to TRBD2. The clonotype was recovered from a man aged 18 to 29 in good health and CMV-seronegative. The CDR3 here is CSASPGLVPYF. CDR3 sequence (DNA): TGCAGCGCATCACCGGGACTAGTCCCGTATTTT.